The 27 T cell receptor beta chains presented below share a single source sample, sequenced in a study of T-cell memory formation after mild COVID-19. TCRdb re-called the 5' RACE reads through MiXCR, storing one row per CDR3 protein. The sample shows about 210,000 distinct CDR3 sequences, 25% to 35% of them seen only once. The sequenced sample was PBMCs or a T cell subset sorted from them (not recorded which). Every receptor here comes from an adult woman who had mild COVID-19 (a few samples of this study predate the infection). Cell type and time point are not known.

This clonotype was picked up a small number of times. V is TRBV20-1 and J is TRBJ2-2; D is perhaps TRBD2 (7 bases). The germline V gene has CDR1 DFQATT and CDR2 SNEGSKA (reference sequence). CDR3 length: 14 amino acids. Trimming removed 1 base at V and 5 bases at J, with 11 bases between. CDR3 nucleotides: TGCAGTGCTAGAGTAGGGGGAGGGACCGGGGAGCTGTTTTTT. Translation gives CSARVGGGTGELFF.

The chain links TRBV3-1 to TRBJ2-7; 9 bases are a match to TRBD2. The CDR3 is 14 residues long. Germline V gives CDR1 LGHDT, CDR2 YNNKEL (reference sequence). J gave up 1 base and V 6 bases, and 4 bases lay outside the gene matches. The CDR3 loop reads CASRPTSGSYEQYF. The CDR3, as DNA: TGTGCCAGCAGGCCGACTAGCGGTTCCTACGAGCAGTACTTC.

This chain connects TRBV7-9 to TRBJ2-7; D may be TRBD1 or TRBD2 (5 bases each). The length of the CDR3 is 15 residues. Trimming stripped 6 bases from V and 4 bases from J, with 19 bases between. Germline values: CDR1 SEHNR, CDR2 FQNEAQ (reference sequence). For the CDR3, the DNA is TGTGCCAGCAGGGAGACGAGGGGATCGGCGTACGAGCAGTACTTC. Translation gives CASRETRGSAYEQYF.

The rearrangement joins TRBV7-9 to TRBJ1-2; 7 positions match TRBD1. The CDR3 has 15 residues. CDR1 is SEHNR and CDR2 is FQNEAQ in the germline V gene (reference sequence). Trimming removed 2 bases from V and 3 bases from J; junction bases left unmatched: 6. The CDR3 here is CASSLLTGKDYGYTF. The CDR3 region has the DNA TGTGCCAGCAGCTTACTGACAGGGAAGGACTATGGCTACACCTTC.

This clonotype was seen at least ten times. The rearrangement links TRBV14 to TRBJ2-2, with a possible D match to TRBD1 (5 bases). This CDR3 spans 14 amino acids. From germline, CDR1 is SGHDN and CDR2 FVKESK. V was shortened by 4 bases and J by 1 base, with 7 bases between the two germline ends. The CDR3: CASSPQGNTGELFF. In DNA, the CDR3 is TGTGCCAGCAGCCCCCAGGGGAACACCGGGGAGCTGTTTTTT.

The chain is built from TRBV7-8 and TRBJ1-2; the D is unclear. Germline V lookup: CDR1 SGHVS, CDR2 FQNEAQ. Deletions cut 3 bases from V and 4 bases from J, with 9 bases between. This CDR3 is built from 13 residues. The CDR3 nucleotides read TGTGCCAGCAGCTTTCTTACGGGCTATGGCTACACCTTC. As protein: CASSFLTGYGYTF.

This clonotype was picked up a small number of times. The chain uses TRBV5-4 and TRBJ2-6; D may be TRBD1 or TRBD2 (5 bases each). V was clipped by 4 bases and J by 0 bases, with 11 bases between them. Germline CDR1 reads SGHNT; CDR2 reads YYREEE (reference sequence). The CDR3 runs 16 residues. The CDR3 DNA reads TGTGCCAGCAGCAGGGACGTTGGCTCTGGGGCCAACGTCCTGACTTTC. Protein: CASSRDVGSGANVLTF.

This clonotype showed up just a few times. The chain's CDR3 is CASSLMAGKGDTEAFF. The CDR3 region has the DNA TGTGCCAGCAGCTTAATGGCAGGGAAGGGGGACACTGAAGCTTTCTTT. The chain combines TRBV5-5 with TRBJ1-1, with D possibly matching TRBD1 (6 bases). V was trimmed by 2 bases and J by 3 bases, leaving 17 bases between them. CDR1 is SGHKS, CDR2 YYEKEE, per germline (reference sequence). The CDR3 runs 16 residues.

This rearrangement joins TRBV7-9 to TRBJ2-7; D is unresolved. Germline values: CDR1 SEHNR, CDR2 FQNEAQ (reference sequence). Trimming removed 1 base from V and 5 bases from J, with 6 bases in between. CDR3 size: 12 residues. CDR3 in DNA: TGTGCCAGCAGCTTAGTGGCGGACGAGCAGTACTTC. Encoded protein: CASSLVADEQYF.

This clonotype has more than one count but fewer than ten. The rearrangement joins TRBV29-1 to TRBJ1-1; D is unclear. V shed 3 bases and J shed 6 bases, with 17 bases lying between them. The V gene's germline CDR1 is SQVTM and CDR2 ANQGSEA. This CDR3 region has 14 residues. The CDR3 here is CSVDRRGVEPEAFF. CDR3 nucleotides: TGCAGCGTTGACCGGCGGGGAGTCGAACCTGAAGCTTTCTTT.

The chain has TRBV25-1 and TRBJ1-1, with D hard to call. V gave up 2 bases and J gave up 1 base, with 2 bases separating them. The CDR3 spans 12 residues. CDR1 MGHDK and CDR2 SYGVNS come from the germline V gene. The CDR3 coding sequence is TGTGCCAGCAGTGAACAGAACACTGAAGCTTTCTTT. Translation: CASSEQNTEAFF.

This clonotype was recorded many times. The chain employs TRBV6-5 and TRBJ1-1; no clear D. V was pared by 2 bases and J by 8 bases, with 18 bases between. Germline CDR1 is MNHEY and CDR2 is SVGAGI. This CDR3 region has 15 residues. The CDR3 coding sequence is TGTGCCAGCAGTTACCACCCCTCCGGCACACAAGAAGCTTTCTTT. It encodes CASSYHPSGTQEAFF.

This clonotype was detected only a few times. This rearrangement joins TRBV15 to TRBJ2-7, with a possible D match to TRBD2 (5 bases). With 0 bases removed from V and 4 bases from J, the gap between germline ends came to 19 bases. CDR1 LNHNV and CDR2 YYDKDF come from the germline V gene (reference sequence). The CDR3 consists of 17 residues. The CDR3 region has the DNA TGTGCCACCAGCAGAGATGAGCTGGGCGGGCGATGGTACGAGCAGTACTTC. This translates into CATSRDELGGRWYEQYF.

The chain carries TRBV6-5 and TRBJ1-2; no definite D call. The length of the CDR3 is 14 residues. Per the germline V gene, CDR1 is MNHEY and CDR2 is SVGAGI. V lost 0 bases and J 2 bases, leaving 7 bases between the germline ends. The CDR3 loop is CASSYSTGNYGYTF. The CDR3 nucleotides read TGTGCCAGCAGTTACTCGACGGGCAACTATGGCTACACCTTC.

The chain carries TRBV7-9 and TRBJ2-5; D remains ambiguous. Deletions cut 3 bases from V and 5 bases from J, with 10 bases between. This CDR3 has 13 residues. Germline-derived CDR1 and CDR2 are SEHNR and FQNEAQ (reference sequence). CDR3 DNA sequence: TGTGCCAGCAGCTTGCCCGTTTCGGAGACCCAGTACTTC. Translated, it gives CASSLPVSETQYF.

This chain joins TRBV5-6 and TRBJ2-1, with 10 nucleotides matching TRBD1. The CDR3 has 13 amino acids. With V trimmed by 5 bases and J by 10 bases, 6 bases remained unmatched. The germline V gene encodes CDR1 SGHDT and CDR2 YYEEEE. In DNA, the CDR3 is TGTGCCAGCAGACCAGGGACAGGGGACGAGCAGTTCTTC. Translated, it gives CASRPGTGDEQFF.

This chain uses TRBV7-9 with TRBJ2-3; D not resolved. The CDR3 sequence is 13 residues long. Germline V gene data show CDR1 as SEHNR and CDR2 as FQNEAQ (reference sequence). V lost 8 bases and J lost 4, with 13 bases in between. The CDR3 DNA reads as TGTGCCAGCTTGATGCCCCCGGCAGATACGCAGTATTTT. Its translation is CASLMPPADTQYF.

This chain joins TRBV7-8 and TRBJ2-1, with D unresolved. V gave up 1 base and J gave up 12 bases, with 10 bases separating them. The V gene's germline CDR1 is SGHVS and CDR2 FQNEAQ. CDR3 length: 12 residues. The CDR3 loop is CASSLVTDRQFF. CDR3 DNA sequence: TGTGCCAGCAGCTTAGTTACTGATCGGCAGTTCTTC. Full variable domain (remainder filled in from reference TRBV7-8 and TRBJ2-1): GAGVSQSPRYKVAKRGQDVALRCDPISGHVSLFWYQQALGQGPEFLTYFQNEAQLDKSGLPSDRFFAERPEGSVSTLKIQRTQQEDSAVYLCASSLVTDRQFFGPGTRLTVL.

There are a few counts of this clonotype. This chain links TRBV7-9 with TRBJ2-7; weak D call: TRBD1 (6 bases). Germline-derived CDR1 and CDR2 are SEHNR and FQNEAQ (reference sequence). The V gene lost 5 bases and the J gene lost 3 bases, with 14 bases spanning the gap. This CDR3 is built from 14 residues. The CDR3 bases are TGTGCCAGCAGCCCCCGACAGGCTCACTACGAGCAGTACTTC. This sequence encodes CASSPRQAHYEQYF.

V and J are TRBV4-1 and TRBJ1-1; no reliable D call. This CDR3 is 14 amino acids long. The germline V gene encodes CDR1 MGHRA and CDR2 YSYEKL. With 4 bases removed from V and 1 base from J, the gap between germline ends came to 10 bases. CDR3 region: CASSLGPGNTEAFF. CDR3 nucleotides: TGCGCCAGCAGCCTCGGCCCGGGGAACACTGAAGCTTTCTTT.

This clonotype was seen a few times. The chain combines TRBV6-2 or TRBV6-3 with TRBJ1-2, with TRBD1 as a possible D gene (5 bases). V was cut by 2 bases and J by 2 bases, with 6 bases left in between. CDR3 size: 13 residues. CDR1 MNHEY and CDR2 SVGEGT come from the germline V gene. The CDR3 region is CASSYGGNYGYTF. The CDR3 DNA reads as TGTGCCAGCAGTTACGGGGGAAACTATGGCTACACCTTC.

V is TRBV14 and J is TRBJ1-3; the D is unclear. Germline CDR1 SGHDN, CDR2 FVKESK. This CDR3 region has 14 residues. The V and J ends lost 5 bases and 0 bases respectively, with 8 bases between them. The CDR3 DNA reads as TGTGCCAGCAGCAGGCCAGGCTCTGGAAACACCATATATTTT. Its translation: CASSRPGSGNTIYF. The full variable domain, completed using reference TRBV14 and TRBJ1-3, is EAGVTQFPSHSVIEKGQTVTLRCDPISGHDNLYWYRRVMGKEIKFLLHFVKESKQDESGMPNNRFLAERTGGTYSTLKVQPAELEDSGVYFCASSRPGSGNTIYFGEGSWLTVV.

The chain uses TRBV7-2 and TRBJ1-2; 8 positions match TRBD1. The CDR3 is 13 amino acids. With 5 bases clipped from V and 8 bases from J, the junction kept 7 bases outside the gene matches. In germline, CDR1 is SGHTA, CDR2 FQGNSA. The CDR3 protein is CASSPGTGEGYTF. The CDR3 bases are TGTGCCAGCAGCCCCGGGACAGGCGAGGGCTACACCTTC.

This clonotype was seen more than once but under ten times. The chain links TRBV12-3 or TRBV12-4 to TRBJ1-1, with D possibly being TRBD1 (5 bases). The CDR3 is 13 amino acids. V was clipped by 2 bases and J by 5 bases, with 9 bases between them. The CDR3 DNA reads TGTGCCAGCAGTTTAATGGGGGGGACTGAAGCTTTCTTT. This sequence encodes CASSLMGGTEAFF.

This clonotype was observed once. This chain links TRBV29-1 with TRBJ1-2; D gene ambiguous. This CDR3 comprises 13 residues. Deletions cut 2 bases from V and 4 bases from J, with 11 bases between. CDR1 is SQVTM, CDR2 ANQGSEA, per germline. This chain's CDR3 is CSVEPTASYGYTF. DNA for the CDR3: TGCAGCGTTGAACCCACAGCCTCCTATGGCTACACCTTC.

The V and J genes are TRBV6-4 and TRBJ2-1; TRBD2 matches at 11 bases. Germline lookup yields CDR1 MRHNA and CDR2 SNTAGT. The CDR3 consists of 15 residues. V was pared by 5 bases and J by 7 bases, with 7 bases of the junction left unmatched. CDR3 sequence (DNA): TGTGCCAGCAGTCCTCTAGCGGGGGGAACGAATGAGCAGTTCTTC. Translated, it gives CASSPLAGGTNEQFF.

This clonotype was counted ten times or more. The chain has TRBV5-1 and TRBJ2-5; possibly TRBD1 for D (6 bases). Germline loops: CDR1 SGHRS, CDR2 YFSETQ. The CDR3 runs 15 residues. V lost 1 base, J lost 2 bases, and 12 bases lay in between. CDR3 residues: CASSLPGRGQETQYF. CDR3 in DNA: TGCGCCAGCAGCTTGCCGGGAAGGGGGCAAGAGACCCAGTACTTC. Full variable domain (missing parts from reference TRBV5-1 and TRBJ2-5): KAGVTQTPRYLIKTRGQQVTLSCSPISGHRSVSWYQQTPGQGLQFLFEYFSETQRNKGNFPGRFSGRQFSNSRSEMNVSTLELGDSALYLCASSLPGRGQETQYFGPGTRLLVL.